This TCR beta chain was recorded in a study of blood T cells in healthy people across ages. Primed by a sample-barcoded 5' primer and a J-beta primer mix, a second PCR proceeded for roughly 7 to 12 cycles. Every molecule of cDNA carried a tag from a template-switch adaptor with 12 random nucleotides. TCRdb re-called the 5' RACE reads with MiXCR, one entry per CDR3 protein. The data show 790,000 or so distinct CDR3 sequences, 35% to 50% seen once. Material for sequencing was blood. The receptor was derived from a man older than 75 in good health.

The CDR3 reads CASSYPARGETQYF. The DNA for the CDR3 is TGTGCCAGCAGTTACCCCGCCAGGGGGGAGACCCAGTACTTC. The chain couples TRBV6-5 to TRBJ2-5, with 7 bases identical to TRBD1. The germline CDR1 and CDR2 sequences are MNHEY and SVGAGI. After removal of 2 bases from V and 5 bases from J, the junction contained 5 bases not matched to a gene. The CDR3 contains 14 residues.